This T cell receptor (beta chain) was retrieved from a study of blood T cell repertoires in COVID-19. Study information: From the United States, Italy and Spain came samples of acute and convalescent COVID-19.

The length of the CDR3 is 14 residues. From germline, CDR1 is MNHEY and CDR2 SVGAGI. The trim removed 6 bases at V and 6 bases at J, leaving 7 bases unmatched. TCRdb's table, derived via immunoSEQ multiplex PCR, lists solely in-frame clones and lacks some. The table lists 200,000 to 250,000 clones, approximately 82% of them singletons. The chain couples TRBV6-5 to TRBJ1-1, with 10 nucleotides matching TRBD1. The sample was peripheral blood. The receptor was isolated from an elderly woman with acute or convalescent COVID-19. CDR3 amino acids: CASSSTGGGSEAFF. The CDR3 DNA is TGTGCCAGCAGCTCGACAGGGGGCGGGTCTGAAGCTTTCTTT.